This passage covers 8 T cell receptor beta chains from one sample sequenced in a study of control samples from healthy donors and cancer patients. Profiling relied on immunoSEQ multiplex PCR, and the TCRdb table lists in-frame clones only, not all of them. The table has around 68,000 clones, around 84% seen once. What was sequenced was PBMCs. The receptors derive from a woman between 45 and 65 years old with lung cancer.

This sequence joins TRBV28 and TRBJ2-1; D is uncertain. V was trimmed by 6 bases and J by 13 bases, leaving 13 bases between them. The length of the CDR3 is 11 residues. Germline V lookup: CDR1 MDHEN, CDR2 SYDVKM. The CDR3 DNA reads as TGTGCCAGCAGCCTCCGAGGAATCCAGTTCTTC. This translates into CASSLRGIQFF.

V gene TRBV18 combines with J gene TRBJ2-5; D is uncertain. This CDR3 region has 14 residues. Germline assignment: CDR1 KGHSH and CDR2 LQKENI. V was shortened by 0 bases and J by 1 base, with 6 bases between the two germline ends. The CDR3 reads CASSPPFPQETQYF. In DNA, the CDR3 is TGTGCCAGCTCACCACCCTTCCCCCAAGAGACCCAGTACTTC. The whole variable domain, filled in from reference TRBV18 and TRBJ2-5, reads NAGVMQNPRHLVRRRGQEARLRCSPMKGHSHVYWYRQLPEEGLKFMVYLQKENIIDESGMPKERFSAEFPKEGPSILRIQQVVRGDSAAYFCASSPPFPQETQYFGPGTRLLVL.

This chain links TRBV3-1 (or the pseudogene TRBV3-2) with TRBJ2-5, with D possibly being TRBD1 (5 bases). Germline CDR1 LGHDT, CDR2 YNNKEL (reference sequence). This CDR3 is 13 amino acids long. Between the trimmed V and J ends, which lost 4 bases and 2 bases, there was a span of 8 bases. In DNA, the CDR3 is TGTGCCAGCAGCCGGACAATTCAAGAGACCCAGTACTTC. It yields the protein CASSRTIQETQYF.

The CDR3 sequence is CASRGQNHLGYTF. The CDR3 nucleotides are TGTGCCAGCAGGGGACAGAATCATCTTGGCTACACCTTC. V is TRBV7-2 and J is TRBJ1-2, with 7 bases matching TRBD1. Germline V gene lookup returns CDR1 SGHTA and CDR2 FQGNSA. The CDR3 length is 13 residues. V was pared by 6 bases and J by 7 bases, with 8 bases of the junction left unmatched.

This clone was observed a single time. CDR3 region: CASGAQGQGSNQPQHF. The CDR3 region has the DNA TGTGCTAGTGGTGCTCAGGGACAGGGTAGCAATCAGCCCCAGCATTTT. This rearrangement joins TRBV12-5 to TRBJ1-5; 9 bases fit TRBD1. After removal of 5 bases from V and 0 bases from J, the junction contained 5 bases not matched to a gene. The CDR3 totals 16 residues. Per the germline V gene, CDR1 is LGHNT and CDR2 is FRNRAP.

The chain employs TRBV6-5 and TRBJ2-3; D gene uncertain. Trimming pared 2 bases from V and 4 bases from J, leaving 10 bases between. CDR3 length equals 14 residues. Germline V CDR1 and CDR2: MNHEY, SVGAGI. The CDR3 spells CASSYRSGSDTQYF. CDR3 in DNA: TGTGCCAGCAGTTACCGGTCGGGCTCAGATACGCAGTATTTT.

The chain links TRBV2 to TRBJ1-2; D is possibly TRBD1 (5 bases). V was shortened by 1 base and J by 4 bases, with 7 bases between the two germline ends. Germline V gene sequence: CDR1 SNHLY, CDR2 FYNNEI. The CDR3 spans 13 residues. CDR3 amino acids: CASSEGQFYGYTF. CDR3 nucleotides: TGTGCCAGCAGTGAAGGACAGTTCTATGGCTACACCTTC.

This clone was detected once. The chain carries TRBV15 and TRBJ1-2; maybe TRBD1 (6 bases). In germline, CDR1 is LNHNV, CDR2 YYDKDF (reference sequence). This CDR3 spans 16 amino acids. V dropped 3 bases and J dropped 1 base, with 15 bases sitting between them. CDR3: CATSSQQGYFNYGYTF. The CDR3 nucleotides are TGTGCCACCAGCAGCCAACAGGGCTATTTTAACTATGGCTACACCTTC. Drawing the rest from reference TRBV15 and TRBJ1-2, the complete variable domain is DAMVIQNPRYQVTQFGKPVTLSCSQTLNHNVMYWYQQKSSQAPKLLFHYYDKDFNNEADTPDNFQSRRPNTSFCFLDIRSPGLGDTAMYLCATSSQQGYFNYGYTFGSGTRLTVV.